This T cell receptor beta chain stems from a study of control samples from healthy donors and cancer patients. The V end lost 6 bases, the J end lost 2 bases, and 9 bases lay between the germline ends. Germline lookup yields CDR1 MNHEY and CDR2 SMNVEV (reference sequence). This CDR3 spans 13 amino acids. Repertoires were generated with immunoSEQ multiplex PCR, while TCRdb's copy carries only in-frame clones and drops some. The sample yields 20,000 to 30,000 clones, 70% to 90% seen once. Sequencing input: PBMCs. V usage is TRBV27 and J usage is TRBJ2-3; D unclear. This receptor was obtained from a woman aged 60-75 years with head and neck cancer. The CDR3 region has the DNA TGTGCCAGCAGCGGTCTTTTCACAGATACGCAGTATTTT. This encodes CASSGLFTDTQYF.